What follows are 25 T cell receptor beta chains derived from one specimen sequenced in a study of beta chain bispecific antibodies for T cell cancers. General observations from the study: In these mixed samples, most targeted TRBV reads derived from the leukemia cell line.

T cells were expanded from blood mononuclear cells for 3 to 4 days with anti-CD3 OKT3 or CD3/CD28 beads. MiXCR was run by TCRdb on the 5' RACE reads, yielding one entry per CDR3 protein. The sample consists of 20,000 or so distinct CDR3 sequences, about 2.7% of them appearing once. Their recognized antigens are unknown. The specimen sequenced was healthy donor T cells cultured with leukemia cells. These receptors came from a human donor in good health. Some clones in this sample may be carry-over from other donors' samples.

The table lists this clonotype with many counts. The chain employs TRBV6-1 and TRBJ2-7; the D gene is possibly TRBD1 (6 bases). The germline gives CDR1 MNHNS, CDR2 SASEGT. Trimming shortened V by 3 bases and J by 0 bases, and 9 bases separated the two germline ends. The CDR3 spans 14 residues. The DNA for the CDR3 is TGTGCCAGCAGTGATACAGGGCTCTCCTACGAGCAGTACTTC. This codes for CASSDTGLSYEQYF.

This clonotype was observed many times. This chain joins TRBV11-3 and TRBJ2-5, with a weak D call TRBD2 (6 bases). The V end lost 5 bases, the J end lost 2 bases, and 12 bases lay between the germline ends. Germline V gives CDR1 SGHNT, CDR2 YENEEA. This CDR3 has 14 residues. Here the CDR3 reads CASSHRDFQETQYF. The CDR3 nucleotides are TGTGCCAGCAGCCACCGGGACTTTCAAGAGACCCAGTACTTC.

The table lists this clonotype with many counts. This chain links TRBV7-2 with TRBJ2-3; D is uncertain. The V end lost 5 bases, the J end lost 4 bases, and 19 bases lay between the germline ends. Looked up from germline, CDR1 is SGHTA and CDR2 is FQGNSA. This CDR3 spans 16 amino acids. The CDR3 reads CASSPWSSASPDTQYF. In DNA, the CDR3 is TGTGCCAGCAGCCCGTGGAGTTCCGCCTCCCCAGATACGCAGTATTTT. Variable domain in full (rest from reference TRBV7-2 and TRBJ2-3): GAGVSQSPSNKVTEKGKDVELRCDPISGHTALYWYRQSLGQGLEFLIYFQGNSAPDKSGLPSDRFSAERTGGSVSTLTIQRTQQEDSAVYLCASSPWSSASPDTQYFGPGTRLTVL.

This clonotype was counted many times. This sequence joins TRBV5-5 and TRBJ2-2; D is undetermined. V was trimmed by 0 bases and J by 1 base, leaving 7 bases between them. Germline-derived CDR1 and CDR2 are SGHKS and YYEKEE (reference sequence). The CDR3 is 15 residues long. The CDR3 DNA follows: TGTGCCAGCAGCTTGGTGGCGCAGAACACCGGGGAGCTGTTTTTT. Translation gives CASSLVAQNTGELFF. Full variable domain (missing parts from reference TRBV5-5 and TRBJ2-2): DAGVTQSPTHLIKTRGQQVTLRCSPISGHKSVSWYQQVLGQGPQFIFQYYEKEERGRGNFPDRFSARQFPNYSSELNVNALLLGDSALYLCASSLVAQNTGELFFGEGSRLTVL.

Points on this clonotype: The junction departs from germline at one end; a sequencing error may be responsible. V is TRBV28 and J is TRBJ2-6; tentative D call: TRBD1 (5 bases). Germline assignment: CDR1 MDHEN and CDR2 SYDVKM. The CDR3 runs 15 residues. The CDR3 spells CARSSKGLGAKVLTF. The CDR3, as DNA: TGTGCCAGAAGTTCGAAGGGCCTTGGGGCCAAAGTCCTGACTTTC.

This clonotype was seen more than once but under ten times. The chain carries TRBV12-3 or TRBV12-4 and TRBJ2-7; 9 nucleotides line up with TRBD1. The CDR3 contains 15 residues. The V and J ends lost 5 bases and 7 bases, in that order; junction bases with no gene match: 12. The CDR3 region has the DNA TGTGCCAGCAGTGCCGGGACAGGGCTTCGGGGGGAGCAGTACTTC. This sequence encodes CASSAGTGLRGEQYF.

This clonotype was detected many times. This rearrangement joins TRBV20-1 to TRBJ2-2; 8 bases match TRBD2. Looked up from germline, CDR1 is DFQATT and CDR2 is SNEGSKA (reference sequence). The junction had 4 bases not matched to a gene; V was cut back by 0 bases and J by 1 base. The CDR3 contains 16 residues. The chain's CDR3 is CSARDPRGGNTGELFF. Written as DNA, the CDR3 is TGCAGTGCTAGAGATCCCCGGGGGGGGAACACCGGGGAGCTGTTTTTT.

This clonotype was recorded at least ten times. The chain uses TRBV30 and TRBJ2-7, with TRBD1 identical over 8 bases. V was pared by 3 bases and J by 3 bases, with 10 bases of the junction left unmatched. This CDR3 is 15 amino acids long. The germline CDR1 and CDR2 sequences are GTSNPN and SVGIG (reference sequence). CDR3 sequence: CAWSLRQGIGYEQYF. The CDR3 nucleotides are TGTGCCTGGAGCCTCAGACAGGGGATAGGCTACGAGCAGTACTTC. The full variable domain, in which reference TRBV30 and TRBJ2-7 provide the parts outside the CDR3, is SQTIHQWPATLVQPVGSPLSLECTVEGTSNPNLYWYRQAAGRGLQLLFYSVGIGQISSEVPQNLSASRPQDRQFILSSKKLLLSDSGFYLCAWSLRQGIGYEQYFGPGTRLTVT.

This clonotype was detected many times. This sequence joins TRBV29-1 and TRBJ1-3, with D possibly matching TRBD1 (6 bases). CDR3 length equals 15 residues. Trimming removed 1 base at V and 2 bases at J, with 12 bases between. Germline loops: CDR1 SQVTM, CDR2 ANQGSEA. CDR3 protein: CSVEAGAPAGNTIYF. The CDR3 DNA sequence: TGCAGCGTTGAAGCAGGGGCCCCGGCTGGAAACACCATATATTTT.

This clonotype came up many times. This CDR3 reads CASSLAAQETQYF. CDR3 sequence (DNA): TGTGCCAGCAGCTTGGCAGCCCAAGAGACCCAGTACTTC. The chain joins TRBV5-4 to TRBJ2-5; D is unresolved. The ends were cut back, 0 bases at V and 1 base at J, with 4 bases in the middle. This CDR3 has 13 residues. CDR1 is SGHNT and CDR2 is YYREEE in the germline V gene (reference sequence).

This clonotype was picked up many times. The chain carries TRBV20-1 and TRBJ2-6, with 7 bases fitting TRBD1. The germline V gene encodes CDR1 DFQATT and CDR2 SNEGSKA (reference sequence). The CDR3 is made up of 14 amino acids. V shed 6 bases and J 4 bases; nucleotides not matched to a gene: 6. Here the CDR3 DNA reads TGCAGTGCCCCGACAGGGACCGGGGCCAACGTCCTGACTTTC. This gives the protein CSAPTGTGANVLTF.

This clonotype showed up just a few times. The V and J genes are TRBV6-5 and TRBJ1-2; no definite D call. In germline, CDR1 is MNHEY, CDR2 SVGAGI. Between the trimmed V and J ends, which lost 4 bases and 0 bases, there was a span of 18 bases. The CDR3 is 17 residues long. The CDR3 DNA reads TGTGCCAGCAGTTGGACGCCAAAGGGAAGAGCTAACTATGGCTACACCTTC. It encodes CASSWTPKGRANYGYTF.

Remarks on this clonotype: This may be a read error, as it is one base from a much larger clone. The chain employs TRBV5-1 and TRBJ2-1, with 8 bases matching TRBD2. Germline CDR1 and CDR2: SGHRS and YFSETQ. The CDR3 runs to 15 residues. In DNA, the CDR3 is TGCGCCAGCAGCTTGTTGCGGGGGGCTTTTAATGAGCAGCTCTTC. It is translated as CASSLLRGAFNEQLF.

This clonotype was seen many times. V usage is TRBV12-3 or TRBV12-4 and J usage is TRBJ2-1; maybe TRBD1 (6 bases). V gave up 9 bases and J gave up 5 bases, with 17 bases separating them. The CDR3 spans 14 residues. This chain's CDR3 is CASNRGTTHNEQFF. In nucleotides, the CDR3 is TGTGCCAGTAATAGGGGGACCACACACAATGAGCAGTTCTTC.

At least ten counts were recorded for this clonotype. The chain has TRBV28 and TRBJ2-7; D gene uncertain. This CDR3 has 14 residues. Trimming took 5 bases from V and 3 from J, leaving 14 bases between them. The V gene's germline CDR1 is MDHEN and CDR2 SYDVKM. The CDR3 sequence: CASSHSVLRYEQYF. The CDR3 bases are TGTGCCAGCAGTCACTCCGTATTGCGCTACGAGCAGTACTTC.

This clonotype appeared many times. The chain combines TRBV7-6 with TRBJ2-3; D not certain. Per the germline V gene, CDR1 is SGHVS and CDR2 is FNYEAQ. V lost 5 bases to trimming and J lost 2 bases, with 20 bases between them. The CDR3 runs 17 residues. This chain's CDR3 is CASSDVTRSSTTDTQYF. In nucleotides, the CDR3 is TGTGCCAGCAGCGATGTGACACGTTCGTCCACCACAGATACGCAGTATTTT.

This clonotype has a count of ten or more. The chain carries TRBV10-3 and TRBJ1-4; 7 nucleotides align to TRBD1. Trimming at V came to 4 bases and at J to 0 bases, leaving 8 bases not matched to a gene. The CDR3 covers 17 residues. Germline V lookup: CDR1 ENHRY, CDR2 SYGVKD. This chain's CDR3 is CAISVQTGFATNEKLFF. CDR3 nucleotides: TGTGCCATCAGTGTTCAGACAGGGTTTGCAACTAATGAAAAACTGTTTTTT.

The CDR3 region has the DNA TGTGCCAGCAGCCAAGATATGGGAGGAAACACCATATATTTT. Its translation: CASSQDMGGNTIYF. The chain has TRBV3-1 and TRBJ1-3; no clear D. In germline, CDR1 is LGHDT, CDR2 YNNKEL (reference sequence). The CDR3 runs to 14 residues. V was clipped by 0 bases and J by 4 bases, with 7 bases between them.

In its sample, this clonotype was seen many times. The V gene is TRBV9, the J gene TRBJ1-1; no clear D gene. This CDR3 region has 15 residues. V lost 0 bases, J lost 0 bases, and 9 bases lay in between. Germline-derived CDR1 and CDR2 are SGDLS and YYNGEE. The CDR3 reads CASSVDPEMNTEAFF. The CDR3 DNA reads as TGTGCCAGCAGCGTAGATCCTGAAATGAACACTGAAGCTTTCTTT.

This clonotype was seen at least ten times. The chain employs TRBV5-6 and TRBJ1-4, with D perhaps TRBD1 (5 bases). CDR3 length: 13 residues. CDR1 and CDR2 (germline): SGHDT, YYEEEE. Trimming stripped 0 bases from V and 17 bases from J, with 17 bases between. CDR3 amino acids: CASSLEGGPGTFF. CDR3 DNA sequence: TGTGCCAGCAGCTTGGAGGGAGGCCCTGGGACTTTTTTT.

This clonotype was detected many times. V is TRBV27 and J is TRBJ1-1; D ambiguous. Germline CDR1 MNHEY, CDR2 SMNVEV (reference sequence). The CDR3 is 17 residues long. The V end lost 6 bases, the J end lost 5 bases, and 25 bases lay between the germline ends. CDR3 coding DNA: TGTGCCAGCAGATTTAAGAAGGGTGCAACGACGGGAACTGAAGCTTTCTTT. Its translation is CASRFKKGATTGTEAFF.

Many counts were recorded for this clonotype. This chain uses TRBV20-1 with TRBJ2-1; no firm D call. Germline V gives CDR1 DFQATT, CDR2 SNEGSKA (reference sequence). The CDR3 has 14 residues. The V and J ends lost 6 bases and 4 bases respectively, with 16 bases between them. The CDR3 loop reads CSAPSARQYNEQFF. The CDR3, as DNA: TGCAGTGCCCCATCGGCCCGGCAGTACAATGAGCAGTTCTTC.

In its sample, this clonotype was seen many times. The rearrangement joins TRBV2 to TRBJ2-3; D gene ambiguous. This CDR3 contains 15 residues. The germline V gene encodes CDR1 SNHLY and CDR2 FYNNEI. The V and J ends lost 6 bases and 5 bases respectively, with 18 bases between them. The CDR3 region is CASSISGPDRDTQYF. The CDR3, as DNA: TGTGCCAGCAGCATATCAGGACCGGATAGAGATACGCAGTATTTT.

This clonotype was found many times. The V and J genes are TRBV5-6 and TRBJ1-2; tentative D call: TRBD1 (6 bases). V was cut by 4 bases and J by 4 bases, with 11 bases left in between. CDR1 is SGHDT and CDR2 is YYEEEE in the germline V gene. The CDR3 extends over 13 amino acids. CDR3 bases: TGTGCCAGCAGCCAACAGGGACGCTATGGCTACACCTTC. This gives the protein CASSQQGRYGYTF.

This clonotype was detected ten times or more. The V and J genes are TRBV5-1 and TRBJ2-1; possibly TRBD1 for D (6 bases). Per germline, CDR1 SGHRS and CDR2 YFSETQ. The CDR3 is made up of 14 amino acids. Trimming shortened V by 7 bases and J by 10 bases, and 21 bases separated the two germline ends. The CDR3 sequence is CASGPTQGYGEQFF. Written as DNA, the CDR3 is TGCGCCAGCGGACCCACCCAGGGGTACGGGGAGCAGTTCTTC.